This T cell receptor beta chain was observed in a study of blood T cell repertoires in COVID-19. Study-wide background: Samples of COVID-19 (acute and convalescent) were obtained from the United States, Italy and Spain. T cells, B-cell-depleted T cells, or PBMCs supplied cDNA or gDNA.

The germline CDR1 and CDR2 sequences are MDHEN and SYDVKM. The CDR3 is 13 residues long. V lost 5 bases and J lost 10, with 12 bases in between. Authors' methods: Amplification of reference gene primers provided the estimated nucleated cell counts. The data were produced by immunoSEQ multiplex PCR, yet TCRdb's version contains in-frame clones alone and is incomplete. V, J and clone size were drawn from that table, and D and trimming were deduced from the DNA. The sample has some 250,000 clones, about 83% seen once. The sequence came from a man aged 25-40 years who had recovered from COVID-19. The chain employs TRBV28 and TRBJ1-6; no reliable D call. Sequencing was carried out using peripheral blood. CDR3 sequence: CASSPLPGSPLHF. Written as DNA, the CDR3 is TGTGCCAGCAGTCCCCTCCCGGGATCACCCCTCCACTTT.